One sample yielded the 32 T cell receptor beta chains listed below, sequenced in a study of blood T cell repertoires in COVID-19. Clones were sequenced by immunoSEQ multiplex PCR, and TCRdb holds only the in-frame ones, with some missing. The repertoire holds 350,000 or so clones, with roughly nine tenths as singletons. Sequenced material: PBMCs or T cells enriched from blood (not recorded which). The receptors were sampled from a woman aged 25 to 39 who had recovered from COVID-19.

The chain recombines TRBV21-1 with TRBJ2-5; the table gives TRBD2 as D, unverified against the DNA. TRBV21-1 is recorded as a pseudogene. This CDR3 region has 16 residues. The CDR3 nucleotides read TGTGCCAGCAGCCCCGGCCCGGGGGGGGCCGAAGAGACCCAGTACTTC. Its protein product is CASSPGPGGAEETQYF.

The V call is TRBV18, the J call TRBJ2-7; a possible D gene is TRBD1 (6 bases). V was shortened by 1 base and J by 2 bases, with 9 bases between the two germline ends. The CDR3 runs to 14 residues. CDR1 KGHSH and CDR2 LQKENI come from the germline V gene. For the CDR3, the DNA is TGTGCCAGCTCACCACAAACAGGGACCTACGAGCAGTACTTC. Translation gives CASSPQTGTYEQYF.

The chain links TRBV28 to TRBJ1-2; perhaps TRBD1 as D (6 bases). Germline CDR1 and CDR2: MDHEN and SYDVKM. V was trimmed by 3 bases and J by 8 bases, leaving 10 bases between them. This CDR3 is 12 amino acids long. The CDR3 sequence: CASSFRGAGYTF. The CDR3 bases are TGTGCCAGCAGTTTTCGGGGGGCCGGCTACACCTTC.

A remark on this clone: An end of the junction differs from the germline gene, which may be a read error. The CDR3 DNA reads as TGTGCCAGCATTTACAGGGCCCAGGGGACTGAAGCTTTCTTT. Translating gives CASIYRAQGTEAFF. The chain is built from TRBV6-5 and TRBJ1-1; tentatively, D is TRBD1 (6 bases). Germline V CDR1 and CDR2: MNHEY, SVGAGI. This CDR3 contains 14 residues.

The chain employs TRBV4-3 and TRBJ2-7; D is unresolved. Trimming took 2 bases from V and 1 from J, leaving 9 bases between them. The CDR3 consists of 14 residues. Germline loops: CDR1 LGHNA, CDR2 YSLEER. CDR3 sequence reads: CASSQTGWSYEQYF. The CDR3 coding sequence is TGCGCCAGCAGCCAAACCGGGTGGTCCTACGAGCAGTACTTC.

This clone was recorded a few times. This sequence joins TRBV11-2 and TRBJ2-7, with 8 bases fitting TRBD2. Germline loops: CDR1 SGHAT, CDR2 FQNNGV. With V trimmed by 4 bases and J by 0 bases, 14 bases remained unmatched. The CDR3 has 18 amino acids. The CDR3 region is CASSSNTPTSGSSYEQYF. Written as DNA, the CDR3 is TGTGCCAGCAGCTCAAACACCCCTACTAGCGGCAGCTCCTACGAGCAGTACTTC.

The V gene is TRBV5-1, the J gene TRBJ2-7, with D unclear. Germline loops: CDR1 SGHRS, CDR2 YFSETQ. Trimming stripped 0 bases from V and 7 bases from J, with 11 bases between. The CDR3 extends over 13 amino acids. The CDR3 is CASSLDLLQEQYF. The DNA for the CDR3 is TGCGCCAGCAGCTTGGATTTGCTGCAGGAGCAGTACTTC.

This clone was found once. The chain uses TRBV4-2 and TRBJ1-1; unclear D gene. V was clipped by 5 bases and J by 0 bases, with 4 bases between them. This CDR3 has 12 residues. The germline gives CDR1 LGHNA, CDR2 YNFKEQ. CDR3 sequence: CASSTMNTEAFF. The CDR3 region has the DNA TGTGCCAGCAGCACAATGAACACTGAAGCTTTCTTT.

The chain is built from TRBV5-4 and TRBJ1-2, with 9 bases fitting TRBD1. Germline CDR1 reads SGHNT; CDR2 reads YYREEE (reference sequence). The V gene end was trimmed by 2 bases and the J gene end by 7 bases; junction bases not matched to a gene: 3. This CDR3 has 13 residues. CDR3 protein: CASSLQGAFGYTF. As DNA, the CDR3 is TGTGCCAGCAGCTTACAGGGGGCATTTGGCTACACCTTC.

The chain links TRBV30 to TRBJ1-2, with 8 bases lining up with TRBD1. CDR3 length equals 14 residues. Germline lookup yields CDR1 GTSNPN and CDR2 SVGIG (reference sequence). Germline trimming cut 0 bases from V and 6 bases from J; bases unmatched to any gene: 6. CDR3 nucleotide sequence: TGTGCCTGGAGTGTACCCGACAGGGGCGATGGCTACACCTTC. This encodes CAWSVPDRGDGYTF.

CDR3 loop: CASRRASRDDIQYF. In DNA, the CDR3 is TGTGCCAGCAGGAGGGCCTCTAGGGATGACATTCAGTACTTC. The chain joins TRBV2 to TRBJ2-4; D is perhaps TRBD2 (5 bases). The CDR3 contains 14 residues. V was shortened by 6 bases and J by 8 bases, with 17 bases between the two germline ends. CDR1 is SNHLY, CDR2 FYNNEI, per germline. Full variable domain (rest looked up from reference TRBV2 and TRBJ2-4): EPEVTQTPSHQVTQMGQEVILRCVPISNHLYFYWYRQILGQKVEFLVSFYNNEISEKSEIFDDQFSVERPDGSNFTLKIRSTKLEDSAMYFCASRRASRDDIQYFGAGTRLSVL.

The chain couples TRBV6-5 to TRBJ1-4; D perhaps matches TRBD1 (5 bases). Germline loops: CDR1 MNHEY, CDR2 SVGAGI. This CDR3 spans 13 amino acids. V gave up 0 bases and J gave up 10 bases, with 9 bases separating them. CDR3 loop: CASSYSPGGKLFF. Written as DNA, the CDR3 is TGTGCCAGCAGTTACTCCCCGGGGGGAAAACTGTTTTTT.

V usage is TRBV27 and J usage is TRBJ1-5; D not certain. CDR3 length: 17 amino acids. Germline assignment: CDR1 MNHEY and CDR2 SMNVEV (reference sequence). V lost 2 bases, J lost 0 bases, and 14 bases lay in between. The CDR3 here is CASSLHGREDSNQPQHF. The CDR3 DNA follows: TGTGCCAGCAGTTTACACGGCCGGGAAGATAGCAATCAGCCCCAGCATTTT.

This chain connects TRBV9 to TRBJ2-5, with 7 bases lining up with TRBD1. Germline-derived CDR1 and CDR2 are SGDLS and YYNGEE. The V gene end was trimmed by 0 bases and the J gene end by 3 bases; junction bases not matched to a gene: 8. The CDR3 sequence is 16 residues long. This CDR3 reads CASSVATTGIKETQYF. The CDR3 DNA reads TGTGCCAGCAGCGTAGCTACGACAGGGATTAAAGAGACCCAGTACTTC.

This clone was recorded once. V gene TRBV19 combines with J gene TRBJ2-7; TRBD2 might be the D (7 bases). V gave up 3 bases and J gave up 4 bases, with 13 bases separating them. From germline, CDR1 is LNHDA and CDR2 SQIVND (reference sequence). The CDR3 is 14 residues long. CDR3 protein: CASSMGGRNYEQYF. CDR3 in DNA: TGTGCCAGTAGTATGGGGGGGCGCAATTACGAGCAGTACTTC.

This chain connects TRBV29-1 to TRBJ1-2; D remains ambiguous. Looked up from germline, CDR1 is SQVTM and CDR2 is ANQGSEA. The V end lost 3 bases, the J end lost 0 bases, and 8 bases lay between the germline ends. CDR3 length: 13 amino acids. CDR3 DNA: TGCAGCGTTGAGAGGCGCTCTAACTATGGCTACACCTTC. This gives the protein CSVERRSNYGYTF.

This clone was seen a single time. The V gene is TRBV7-9, the J gene TRBJ1-4, with D uncertain. V lost 4 bases to trimming and J lost 0 bases, with 12 bases between them. The germline CDR1 and CDR2 sequences are SEHNR and FQNEAQ (reference sequence). The CDR3 contains 16 residues. In DNA form, the CDR3 reads TGTGCCAGCAGCTCGCACCTCAGCGCAACTAATGAAAAACTGTTTTTT. This codes for CASSSHLSATNEKLFF.

The chain is built from TRBV7-2 and TRBJ2-1, with D possibly TRBD1 on 6 matching bases. V was pared by 5 bases and J by 7 bases, with 18 bases between. Germline V gene sequence: CDR1 SGHTA, CDR2 FQGNSA. There are 15 residues in the CDR3. The CDR3 sequence is CASSPYRVSGNEQFF. Here the CDR3 DNA reads TGTGCCAGCAGCCCATACAGGGTCTCGGGAAATGAGCAGTTCTTC.

V gene TRBV3-1 (or the pseudogene TRBV3-2) combines with J gene TRBJ2-7; no clear D gene. The V gene lost 3 bases and the J gene lost 4 bases, with 16 bases spanning the gap. Germline values: CDR1 LGHDT, CDR2 YNNKEL (reference sequence). The CDR3 is 15 residues long. CDR3 residues: CASSQTQNSRYEQYF. In DNA form, the CDR3 reads TGTGCCAGCAGCCAGACTCAGAACTCGAGGTACGAGCAGTACTTC.

The chain links TRBV18 to TRBJ2-5, with unresolved D. Germline CDR1 is KGHSH and CDR2 is LQKENI. The length of the CDR3 is 13 residues. V lost 3 bases to trimming and J lost 2 bases, with 7 bases between them. The CDR3 reads CASSPSQQETQYF. In DNA form, the CDR3 reads TGTGCCAGCTCACCCAGTCAGCAAGAGACCCAGTACTTC.

This clone was counted once. This rearrangement joins TRBV19 to TRBJ2-2, with TRBD1 identical over 9 bases. The CDR3 is 15 residues long. Germline V lookup: CDR1 LNHDA, CDR2 SQIVND (reference sequence). V was clipped by 7 bases and J by 4 bases; unmatched bases: 7. CDR3 amino acids: CASKGDRAVTGELFF. The CDR3 nucleotides are TGTGCCAGTAAGGGGGACAGGGCCGTCACCGGGGAGCTGTTTTTT. The full variable domain, rest sourced from reference TRBV19 and TRBJ2-2, is DGGITQSPKYLFRKEGQNVTLSCEQNLNHDAMYWYRQDPGQGLRLIYYSQIVNDFQKGDIAEGYSVSREKKESFPLTVTSAQKNPTAFYLCASKGDRAVTGELFFGEGSRLTVL.

This chain links TRBV28 with TRBJ2-7; 8 bases line up with TRBD1. Trimming at V came to 7 bases and at J to 2 bases, leaving 13 bases not matched to a gene. This CDR3 contains 16 residues. Germline lookup yields CDR1 MDHEN and CDR2 SYDVKM. This CDR3 reads CASNHLNRGRTYEQYF. CDR3 bases: TGTGCCAGCAACCACCTCAACAGGGGGAGAACCTACGAGCAGTACTTC.

This clone appeared a single time. The rearrangement uses TRBV10-2 and TRBJ1-6; D might be TRBD1 (5 bases). V was cut by 2 bases and J by 7 bases, with 21 bases left in between. Germline CDR1 WSHSY, CDR2 SAAADI. This CDR3 region has 18 residues. This CDR3 is CASSEDGLTHRGNSPLHF. CDR3 DNA sequence: TGCGCCAGCAGTGAGGACGGACTGACACACCGGGGGAATTCACCCCTCCACTTT.

This chain uses TRBV28 with TRBJ2-5, with D unclear. The CDR3 consists of 11 residues. Trimming cost V 2 bases and J 5 bases, with 3 bases left between them. Germline V gene data show CDR1 as MDHEN and CDR2 as SYDVKM. The CDR3 reads CASSLEETQYF. The CDR3 DNA sequence: TGTGCCAGCAGTTTAGAGGAGACCCAGTACTTC.

The gene calls are TRBV28 and TRBJ1-2; possible D gene TRBD1, 5 bases. CDR3 length equals 16 residues. Germline loops: CDR1 MDHEN, CDR2 SYDVKM. Trimming shortened V by 2 bases and J by 0 bases, and 13 bases separated the two germline ends. The CDR3 coding sequence is TGTGCCAGCAGTTTACAGTCAGGGTATACTAACTATGGCTACACCTTC. Translation: CASSLQSGYTNYGYTF.

CDR3 sequence reads: CAWSPGGPGNQPQHF. CDR3 sequence (DNA): TGTGCCTGGAGTCCAGGGGGACCGGGCAATCAGCCCCAGCATTTT. The chain combines TRBV30 with TRBJ1-5; 7 bases line up with TRBD1. CDR1 GTSNPN and CDR2 SVGIG come from the germline V gene (reference sequence). CDR3 length: 15 residues. After removal of 2 bases from V and 2 bases from J, the junction contained 6 bases not matched to a gene.

The sample holds one count of this clone. The chain joins TRBV7-9 to TRBJ2-7, with a tentative D call TRBD2 (7 bases). CDR1 is SEHNR, CDR2 FQNEAQ, per germline (reference sequence). The CDR3 runs 16 residues. V lost 5 bases to trimming and J lost 6 bases, with 23 bases between them. Here the CDR3 DNA reads TGTGCCAGCAGCCCCCGGGGGGAACCCCGAGGGGGCGAGCAGTACTTC. Amino acids: CASSPRGEPRGGEQYF.

V and J are TRBV28 and TRBJ1-2; D is uncertain. Trimming removed 4 bases from V and 4 bases from J, with 7 bases in between. Looked up from germline, CDR1 is MDHEN and CDR2 is SYDVKM. This CDR3 spans 12 amino acids. This chain's CDR3 is CASSSLSYGYTF. CDR3 nucleotides: TGTGCCAGCAGTTCCCTTTCCTATGGCTACACCTTC.

This chain joins TRBV6-5 and TRBJ2-5; tentative D call: TRBD2 (5 bases). V shed 6 bases and J shed 7 bases, with 12 bases lying between them. The CDR3 is 12 residues long. CDR1 is MNHEY and CDR2 is SVGAGI in the germline V gene. The CDR3 coding sequence is TGTGCCAGCAGGGAGGTTCTGGGGACCCAGTACTTC. Translating gives CASREVLGTQYF.

V and J are TRBV27 and TRBJ2-1, with TRBD2 identical over 7 bases. The V gene's germline CDR1 is MNHEY and CDR2 SMNVEV (reference sequence). The J segment lost 5 bases and the V segment lost 5 bases, leaving 9 bases of the junction unmatched. The CDR3 runs 15 residues. CDR3 loop: CASSPRRLANNEQFF. The CDR3 bases are TGTGCCAGCAGTCCGAGAAGACTAGCCAACAATGAGCAGTTCTTC.

The V and J genes are TRBV14 and TRBJ2-5; 11 nucleotides match TRBD2. Germline values: CDR1 SGHDN, CDR2 FVKESK. This CDR3 comprises 17 residues. Losses at the gene ends were 5 bases for V and 2 bases for J; bases not matched to a gene: 10. The CDR3 bases are TGTGCCAGCAGCAAACGACAGGGACTAGCGGTTCAAGAGACCCAGTACTTC. Encoded protein: CASSKRQGLAVQETQYF.

The chain recombines TRBV30 with TRBJ2-3, with D possibly TRBD2 on 6 matching bases. This CDR3 has 13 amino acids. Germline V gives CDR1 GTSNPN, CDR2 SVGIG (reference sequence). The V end lost 4 bases, the J end lost 9 bases, and 17 bases lay between the germline ends. For the CDR3, the DNA is TGTGCCTGGACGTTCGTTGGGGGGAGCACGCAGTATTTT. Translating it yields CAWTFVGGSTQYF. The entire variable domain, with the rest obtained from reference TRBV30 and TRBJ2-3, is as follows: SQTIHQWPATLVQPVGSPLSLECTVEGTSNPNLYWYRQAAGRGLQLLFYSVGIGQISSEVPQNLSASRPQDRQFILSSKKLLLSDSGFYLCAWTFVGGSTQYFGPGTRLTVL.